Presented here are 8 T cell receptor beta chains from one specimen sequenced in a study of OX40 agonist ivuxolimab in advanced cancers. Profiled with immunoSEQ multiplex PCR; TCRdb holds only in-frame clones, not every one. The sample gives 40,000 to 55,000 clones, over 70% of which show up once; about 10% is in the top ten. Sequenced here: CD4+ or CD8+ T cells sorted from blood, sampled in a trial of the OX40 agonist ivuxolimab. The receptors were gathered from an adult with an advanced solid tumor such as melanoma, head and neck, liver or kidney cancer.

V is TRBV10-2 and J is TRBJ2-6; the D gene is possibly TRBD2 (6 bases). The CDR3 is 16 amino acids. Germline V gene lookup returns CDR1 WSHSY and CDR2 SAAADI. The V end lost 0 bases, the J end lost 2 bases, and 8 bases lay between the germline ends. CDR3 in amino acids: CASSESGGAGANVLTF. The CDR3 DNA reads TGCGCCAGCAGTGAGTCAGGAGGGGCTGGGGCCAACGTCCTGACTTTC.

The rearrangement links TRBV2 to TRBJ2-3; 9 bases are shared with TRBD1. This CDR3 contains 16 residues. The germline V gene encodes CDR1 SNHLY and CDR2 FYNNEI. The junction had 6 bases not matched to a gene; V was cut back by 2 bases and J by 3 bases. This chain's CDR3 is CASSEWTGDGTDTQYF. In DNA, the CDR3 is TGTGCCAGCAGTGAATGGACAGGGGATGGAACAGATACGCAGTATTTT.

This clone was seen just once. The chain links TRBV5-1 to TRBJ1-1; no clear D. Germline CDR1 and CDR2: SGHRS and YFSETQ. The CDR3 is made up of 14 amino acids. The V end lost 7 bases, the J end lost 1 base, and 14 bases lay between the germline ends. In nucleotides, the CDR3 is TGCGCCAGCTCCTGGTTGGGCGCGAACACTGAAGCTTTCTTT. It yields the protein CASSWLGANTEAFF. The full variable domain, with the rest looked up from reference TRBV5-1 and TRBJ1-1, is KAGVTQTPRYLIKTRGQQVTLSCSPISGHRSVSWYQQTPGQGLQFLFEYFSETQRNKGNFPGRFSGRQFSNSRSEMNVSTLELGDSALYLCASSWLGANTEAFFGQGTRLTVV.

The CDR3 sequence: CASSLEGLKATQYF. For the CDR3, the DNA is TGTGCCAGCAGTCTGGAGGGCCTCAAGGCGACCCAGTACTTC. This chain links TRBV28 with TRBJ2-5, with D possibly TRBD2 on 6 matching bases. The germline gives CDR1 MDHEN, CDR2 SYDVKM. V lost 5 bases to trimming and J lost 7 bases, with 17 bases between them. The length of the CDR3 is 14 residues.

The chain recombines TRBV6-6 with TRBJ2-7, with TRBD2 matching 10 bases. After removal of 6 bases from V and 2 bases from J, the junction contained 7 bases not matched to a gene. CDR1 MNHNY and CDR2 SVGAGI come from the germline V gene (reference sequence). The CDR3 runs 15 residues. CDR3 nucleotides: TGTGCCAGCAGGAGCGGGAGGGCCGAAGCCTACGAGCAGTACTTC. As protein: CASRSGRAEAYEQYF.

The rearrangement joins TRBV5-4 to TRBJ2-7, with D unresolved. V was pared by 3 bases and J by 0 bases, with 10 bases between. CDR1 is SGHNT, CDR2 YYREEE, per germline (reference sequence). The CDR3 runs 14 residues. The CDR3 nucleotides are TGTGCCAGCAGCTCGAGTACGGGCTCCTACGAGCAGTACTTC. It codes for CASSSSTGSYEQYF. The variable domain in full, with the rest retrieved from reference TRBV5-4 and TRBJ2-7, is ETGVTQSPTHLIKTRGQQVTLRCSSQSGHNTVSWYQQALGQGPQFIFQYYREEENGRGNFPPRFSGLQFPNYSSELNVNALELDDSALYLCASSSSTGSYEQYFGPGTRLTVT.

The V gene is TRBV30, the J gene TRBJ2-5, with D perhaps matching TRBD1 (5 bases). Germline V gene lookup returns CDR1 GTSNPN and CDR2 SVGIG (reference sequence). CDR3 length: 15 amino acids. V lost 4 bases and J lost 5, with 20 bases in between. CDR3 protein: CAWNPGQRPGETQYF. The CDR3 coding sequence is TGTGCCTGGAACCCCGGGCAGCGCCCAGGGGAGACCCAGTACTTC.

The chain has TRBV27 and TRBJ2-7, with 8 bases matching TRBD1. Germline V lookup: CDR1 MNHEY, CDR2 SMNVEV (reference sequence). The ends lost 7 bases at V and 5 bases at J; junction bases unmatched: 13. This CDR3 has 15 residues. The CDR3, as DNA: TGTGCCAGCACCCCCACCCGGACAGGGTGGGACGAGCAGTACTTC. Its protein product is CASTPTRTGWDEQYF.